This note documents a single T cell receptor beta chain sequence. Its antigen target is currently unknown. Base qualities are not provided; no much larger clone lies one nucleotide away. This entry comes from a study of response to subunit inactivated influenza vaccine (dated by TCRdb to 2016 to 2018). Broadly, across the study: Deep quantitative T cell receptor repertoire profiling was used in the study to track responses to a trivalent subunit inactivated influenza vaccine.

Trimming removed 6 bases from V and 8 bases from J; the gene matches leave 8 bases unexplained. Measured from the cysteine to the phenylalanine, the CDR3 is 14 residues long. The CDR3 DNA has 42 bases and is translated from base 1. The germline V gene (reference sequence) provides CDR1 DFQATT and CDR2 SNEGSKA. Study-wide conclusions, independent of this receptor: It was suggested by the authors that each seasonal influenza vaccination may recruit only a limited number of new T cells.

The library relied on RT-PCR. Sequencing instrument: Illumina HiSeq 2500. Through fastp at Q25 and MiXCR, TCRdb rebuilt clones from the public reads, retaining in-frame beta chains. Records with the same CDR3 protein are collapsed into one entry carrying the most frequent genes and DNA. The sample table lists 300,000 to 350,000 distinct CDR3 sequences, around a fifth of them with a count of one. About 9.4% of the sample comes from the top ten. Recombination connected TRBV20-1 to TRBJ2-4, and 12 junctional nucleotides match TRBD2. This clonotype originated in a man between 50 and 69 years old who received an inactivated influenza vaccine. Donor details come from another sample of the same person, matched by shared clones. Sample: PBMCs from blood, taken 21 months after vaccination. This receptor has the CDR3 CSAETSGRGDIQYF. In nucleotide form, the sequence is TGCAGTGCGGAGACTAGCGGGAGAGGGGACATTCAGTACTTC.